This T cell receptor beta chain derives from a study of blood T cell repertoires in COVID-19. Study background: COVID-19 samples, acute and convalescent, were from the United States, Italy and Spain.

Data came from immunoSEQ multiplex PCR; TCRdb stores just in-frame clones and leaves some out. The table lists some 180,000 clones, 84% of them singletons. This receptor was obtained from a woman in her 30s who had been exposed to COVID-19. The sample taken for sequencing was PBMCs or T cells enriched from blood (not recorded which).

The DNA of the CDR3 is TGTGCCAGCAGCTTAGCGACTGGGACACTATTCTTC. It codes for CASSLATGTLFF. The chain carries TRBV7-8 and TRBJ2-1, with a tentative D call TRBD1 (6 bases). The CDR3 is 12 amino acids. Trimming cost V 0 bases and J 16 bases, with 13 bases left between them. Germline loops: CDR1 SGHVS, CDR2 FQNEAQ. The full variable domain, in which reference TRBV7-8 and TRBJ2-1 provide the parts outside the CDR3, is GAGVSQSPRYKVAKRGQDVALRCDPISGHVSLFWYQQALGQGPEFLTYFQNEAQLDKSGLPSDRFFAERPEGSVSTLKIQRTQQEDSAVYLCASSLATGTLFFGPGTRLTVL.